The next 7 T cell receptor beta chains were all read from a single sample in a study of shared clonotypes between healthy human individuals (dated by TCRdb to about 2020). The library came from the immunoSEQ multiplex PCR assay. Drawn from immuneACCESS, this table holds only the in-frame rearrangements with V and J called that TCRdb kept. Clones are partly lost; checked studies trace under half to an unresolved V gene and leave the rest unexplained. This sample holds about 2.4 million clones; approximately 93% were observed only once. The leading ten clones occupy 0.35% to 0.45% of the sample. Specimen: naive CD4+ T cells from PBMCs. Per the publication, the cell subset or site label means: CD45RA+ positively selected. These receptors were collected from a man in his late teens or twenties in good health. Some clones in this sample may be carry-over from other donors' samples.

V is TRBV10-1 and J is TRBJ2-3; TRBD2 might be the D (6 bases). The CDR3 runs to 15 residues. V shed 3 bases and J shed 3 bases, with 13 bases lying between them. Germline-derived CDR1 and CDR2 are WNHNN and SYGVQD (reference sequence). CDR3 protein: CASSELGSGTDTQYF. The CDR3 nucleotides are TGCGCCAGCAGTGAACTCGGGAGCGGGACAGATACGCAGTATTTT.

The chain uses TRBV27 and TRBJ2-7; D is possibly TRBD1 (6 bases). The CDR3 contains 12 residues. V dropped 5 bases and J dropped 7 bases, with 12 bases sitting between them. Germline V lookup: CDR1 MNHEY, CDR2 SMNVEV (reference sequence). The CDR3 sequence is CASSPQGREQYF. In DNA, the CDR3 is TGTGCCAGCAGTCCACAGGGTCGAGAGCAGTACTTC.

This sequence joins TRBV2 and TRBJ2-1; 11 nucleotides agree with TRBD2. This CDR3 region has 13 residues. Germline CDR1 reads SNHLY; CDR2 reads FYNNEI. V lost 10 bases, J lost 4 bases, and 3 bases stayed unmatched. DNA for the CDR3: TGTGCCACACTAGCGGGAGCGTACAATGAGCAGTTCTTC. It encodes CATLAGAYNEQFF.

V and J are TRBV5-1 and TRBJ2-3; 10 nucleotides agree with TRBD2. The V segment lost 2 bases and the J segment 3 bases; nucleotides outside the gene matches: 6. CDR3 length equals 16 residues. Germline V gives CDR1 SGHRS, CDR2 YFSETQ. The CDR3 sequence: CASSLNLAGETDTQYF. Here the CDR3 DNA reads TGCGCCAGCAGCTTAAACCTAGCGGGAGAGACAGATACGCAGTATTTT.

The chain is built from TRBV7-9 and TRBJ2-2; D is possibly TRBD1 (5 bases). Germline V gene sequence: CDR1 SEHNR, CDR2 FQNEAQ (reference sequence). This CDR3 has 16 amino acids. V dropped 5 bases and J dropped 3 bases, with 16 bases sitting between them. Here the CDR3 reads CASSPPGSSDTGELFF. The CDR3 DNA follows: TGTGCCAGCAGCCCGCCAGGGTCTTCGGACACCGGGGAGCTGTTTTTT.

This chain connects TRBV5-1 to TRBJ1-2; TRBD1 is a possible D gene (5 bases). The V end was cut by 4 bases, the J end by 4 bases, with 14 bases between. Germline V lookup: CDR1 SGHRS, CDR2 YFSETQ. The CDR3 is 14 residues long. The CDR3 nucleotides are TGCGCCAGCAGCCTCCCAGGGATCCTCTATGGCTACACCTTC. This encodes CASSLPGILYGYTF. The full variable domain, rest sourced from reference TRBV5-1 and TRBJ1-2, is KAGVTQTPRYLIKTRGQQVTLSCSPISGHRSVSWYQQTPGQGLQFLFEYFSETQRNKGNFPGRFSGRQFSNSRSEMNVSTLELGDSALYLCASSLPGILYGYTFGSGTRLTVV.

The chain employs TRBV11-2 and TRBJ1-2; D uncertain. The length of the CDR3 is 13 residues. The germline V and J ends were trimmed by 2 bases and 6 bases, with 10 bases remaining between them. Germline V gene lookup returns CDR1 SGHAT and CDR2 FQNNGV. The CDR3 loop is CASSLRRVHGYTF. Written as DNA, the CDR3 is TGTGCCAGCAGCTTAAGACGGGTGCATGGCTACACCTTC. The variable domain in full, with the rest retrieved from reference TRBV11-2 and TRBJ1-2, is EAGVAQSPRYKIIEKRQSVAFWCNPISGHATLYWYQQILGQGPKLLIQFQNNGVVDDSQLPKDRFSAERLKGVDSTLKIQPAKLEDSAVYLCASSLRRVHGYTFGSGTRLTVV.